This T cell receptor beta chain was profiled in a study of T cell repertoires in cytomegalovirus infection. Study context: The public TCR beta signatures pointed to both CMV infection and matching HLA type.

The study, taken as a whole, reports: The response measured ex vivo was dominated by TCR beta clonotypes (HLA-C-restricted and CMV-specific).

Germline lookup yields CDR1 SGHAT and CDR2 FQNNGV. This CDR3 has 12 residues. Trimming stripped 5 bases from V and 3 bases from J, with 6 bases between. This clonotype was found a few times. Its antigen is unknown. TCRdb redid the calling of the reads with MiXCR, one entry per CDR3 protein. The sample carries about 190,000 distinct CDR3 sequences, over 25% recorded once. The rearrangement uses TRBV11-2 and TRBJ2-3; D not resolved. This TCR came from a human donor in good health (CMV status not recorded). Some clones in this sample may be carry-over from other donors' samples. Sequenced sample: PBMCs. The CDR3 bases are TGTGCCAGCAGCCAAATGACAGATACGCAGTATTTT. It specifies CASSQMTDTQYF.